This section outlines one T cell receptor beta chain sequence together with its context. What it recognizes is unknown. Treatment: about 20 received Ad26.COV2.S at low or high dose, single or two shots; about 5 received placebo; per-sample allocation not given. Collection of the samples took place on day 63 after the first injection of vaccine or placebo. This record belongs to a study of Ad26.COV2.S vaccination and SARS-CoV-2 variants. Study at large: Donor joined the COV1001 Ad26.COV2.S trial arm. Intramuscular Ad26.COV2.S doses were given once or twice, 56 days apart. General study findings and limits: TCR breadth and depth estimates may have understated total T cell responses. There was reportedly substantial breadth in spike-specific CD8+ and CD4+ T cell responses after vaccination.

Profiling relied on immunoSEQ multiplex PCR, and the TCRdb table lists in-frame clones only, not all of them. The top ten clones hold about 12% of a sample with fewer than 500,000 clones, roughly 90% of them seen once. The V gene end was trimmed by 2 bases and the J gene end by 6 bases; junction bases not matched to a gene: 7. CDR1 MNHEY and CDR2 SVGAGI come from the germline V gene. The CDR3 runs 15 residues. This TCR derives from a person aged 18 to 59 who received the Ad26.COV2.S COVID-19 vaccine or a placebo. Sequencing used peripheral blood, obtained in a trial of Ad26.COV2.S vaccine versus placebo. The rearrangement joins TRBV6-5 to TRBJ2-1; 7 positions match TRBD2. The CDR3 DNA sequence: TGTGCCAGCAGTTACGGGGCGGGAGCGATCAATGAGCAGTTCTTC. This translates into CASSYGAGAINEQFF.